This TCR beta chain emerged from a study of cytomegalovirus exposure and HLA in healthy donors. Findings and limits, study-wide: In a later analysis, first-cohort TCR clusters were found to tend to co-occur in the 130 or so validation repertoires.

This clone has a single count. Its matching antigen is unknown. Per the germline V gene, CDR1 is MGHRA and CDR2 is YSYEKL. V gave up 0 bases and J gave up 9 bases; unmatched junction bases: 8. The CDR3 totals 15 residues. Sequenced by immunoSEQ multiplex PCR; TCRdb stores in-frame clones only, minus some. The sample records about 110,000 clones, about 90% being singletons. This sequence joins TRBV4-1 and TRBJ2-1, with TRBD2 matching 7 bases. The sequencing input was PBMCs. This sequence was found in a woman in her late teens or twenties in good health and CMV-seronegative. The DNA for the CDR3 is TGCGCCAGCAGCCAAGACCCCGGACTAGTTGGTGAGCAGTTCTTC. It yields the protein CASSQDPGLVGEQFF.